This is a list of T cell receptor beta chains from one sample in a study of T cells in Graves' hyperthyroidism and ophthalmopathy. TCRdb analysed the multiplex PCR reads with MiXCR anew, one entry per CDR3 protein. The sample lists hundreds of thousands of distinct CDR3 sequences; more than 20% were seen once. Sequences were obtained from blood. These TCRs come from a man aged 25-45 years with Graves' ophthalmopathy. Both conserved end residues are part of each CDR3. The order of the fields is CDR3 DNA, CDR3 protein, V gene, clone size, J gene, CDR3 length, D gene. A D gene is named only where the DNA matches it firmly. Clone size appears in some rows only: once, few, many, or a class for an expanded clone.

DNA: TGTGCCAGCAGCATACGAACCGAGGACAGGCCAGAGACCCAGTACTTC
CDR3: CASSIRTEDRPETQYF
V: TRBV7-6
size: .
J: TRBJ2-5
length: 16
D: TRBD1

DNA: TGTGCCAGCAGCCCTGGGACAGAAAATGAGCAGTTCTTC
CDR3: CASSPGTENEQFF
V: TRBV9
size: .
J: TRBJ2-1
length: 13
D: TRBD1

DNA: TGTGCCAGCAGCGGACTAGCGCATGAGCAGTTCTTC
CDR3: CASSGLAHEQFF
V: TRBV7-2
size: many
J: TRBJ2-1
length: 12
D: TRBD2

DNA: TGTGCCAGCAGTCAGAGGGGAGCGGCCCGGCTGGGAGAGCAGTACTTC
CDR3: CASSQRGAARLGEQYF
V: TRBV7-2
size: many
J: TRBJ2-7
length: 16
D: .

DNA: TGCAGTGCTGGAGGAGATGGCTACACCTTC
CDR3: CSAGGDGYTF
V: TRBV20-1
size: many
J: TRBJ1-2
length: 10
D: .

DNA: TGTGCCAGTAGTCCTCGCCCCTCAGATACGCAGTATTTT
CDR3: CASSPRPSDTQYF
V: TRBV19
size: .
J: TRBJ2-3
length: 13
D: .

DNA: TGTGCCAGCAGCCAATCAGCCGGGACTAGCACAGATACGCAGTATTTT
CDR3: CASSQSAGTSTDTQYF
V: TRBV7-9
size: many
J: TRBJ2-3
length: 16
D: .

DNA: TGCAGCGTTCAAGGGGACAGCTCCTACAATGAGCAGTTCTTC
CDR3: CSVQGDSSYNEQFF
V: TRBV29-1
size: few
J: TRBJ2-1
length: 14
D: TRBD1

DNA: TGTGCCATCAGTGAACTTCCTAGCACAGATACGCAGTATTTT
CDR3: CAISELPSTDTQYF
V: TRBV10-3
size: .
J: TRBJ2-3
length: 14
D: .

DNA: TGTGCCTGGAGTATAGGGAGTGAAAAACTGTTTTTT
CDR3: CAWSIGSEKLFF
V: TRBV30
size: many
J: TRBJ1-4
length: 12
D: .

DNA: TGTGCCAGCACCAACGGGGGGAGGGCGTACCAAGAGACCCAGTACTTC
CDR3: CASTNGGRAYQETQYF
V: TRBV6-1
size: .
J: TRBJ2-5
length: 16
D: TRBD2

DNA: TGTGCCAGCAGTTCCCAGGGCGGGGCTGAAGCTTTCTTT
CDR3: CASSSQGGAEAFF
V: TRBV6-9
size: .
J: TRBJ1-1
length: 13
D: .

DNA: TGTGCCAGCAGCTTGAGCGGGAGGGTCACAGATACGCAGTATTTT
CDR3: CASSLSGRVTDTQYF
V: TRBV11-1
size: many
J: TRBJ2-3
length: 15
D: TRBD2

DNA: TGCGCAACCCGCAGGAACACTGAAGCTTTCTTT
CDR3: CATRRNTEAFF
V: TRBV20-1
size: many
J: TRBJ1-1
length: 11
D: .

DNA: TGTGCCATCAGTGATGGGTGGGGTAATGAAAAACTGTTTTTT
CDR3: CAISDGWGNEKLFF
V: TRBV10-3
size: .
J: TRBJ1-4
length: 14
D: .

DNA: TGTGCCAGCAGCCCTATGGGGGCGCTTGGCTACACCTTC
CDR3: CASSPMGALGYTF
V: TRBV11-2
size: .
J: TRBJ1-2
length: 13
D: .